This is a list of T cell receptor beta chains from one sample in a study of blood T cells in healthy people across ages. TCRdb called the 5' RACE reads again in MiXCR, with one record for every CDR3 protein. The sample records 850,000 to 1,000,000 distinct CDR3 sequences, roughly 51% being singletons. Material: blood. The receptors come from a woman in her fifties or sixties in good health. Both conserved end residues are part of each CDR3. The D gene is left open where the match is weak. Rows give clone size only sometimes, using once, few, many, or a class for an expanded clone.

d_gene	v_gene	abundance	j_gene	CDR3nt	CDR3aa
.	TRBV30	.	TRBJ2-3	TGTGCCTGGAGTTCCCCTAGCACAGATACGCAGTATTTT	CAWSSPSTDTQYF
.	TRBV2	.	TRBJ2-3	TGTGCCAGCAGTGAGTTTGGTGGGACACCGGGTCAGCCCCAGTATTTT	CASSEFGGTPGQPQYF
.	TRBV15	.	TRBJ1-2	TGTGCCACCAGCGTCCGTCCGGCGCTCTGGGGCTACACCTTC	CATSVRPALWGYTF
.	TRBV20-1	.	TRBJ2-7	TGCAGTGCTAGATCCCCCAAGACCTACGAGCAGTACTTC	CSARSPKTYEQYF
.	TRBV4-2	few	TRBJ2-4	TGTGCCAGCAGCCAAGTACGAGGGCAGTCTGCCAAAAACATTCAGTACTTC	CASSQVRGQSAKNIQYF
.	TRBV7-9	.	TRBJ1-6	TGTGCCAGCAGCCCCCGGGGCTTGGTGGTCCTCCACTTT	CASSPRGLVVLHF
TRBD1	TRBV7-9	.	TRBJ2-7	TGTGCCAGCAGCGCCCGGGACAGGCAAAGGAACGAGCAGTACTTC	CASSARDRQRNEQYF
TRBD2	TRBV7-2	.	TRBJ2-2	TGTGCCAGCAGCTTAGGGGGACTAGCGGGAGGATCCGGGGAGCTGTTTTTT	CASSLGGLAGGSGELFF
.	TRBV6-2/TRBV6-3	.	TRBJ2-3	TGTGCCAGCAGCACCCTCAGACTAGAGGGCACAGATACGCAGTATTTT	CASSTLRLEGTDTQYF
.	TRBV12-3/TRBV12-4	.	TRBJ2-2	TGTGCCAGCAGACCTCAGGGGAATGGCGGGGAGCTGTTTTTT	CASRPQGNGGELFF
.	TRBV10-3	.	TRBJ2-5	TGTGCCATCAGTGGGCTCGATTCAGAGACCCAGTACTTC	CAISGLDSETQYF
.	TRBV9	.	TRBJ1-5	TGTGCCAGCAGCCCCCGCTACCCGGACGGAGAATATAGCAATCAGCCCCAGCATTTT	CASSPRYPDGEYSNQPQHF
TRBD1	TRBV10-3	.	TRBJ1-1	TGTGCCATCAGTGATCCCCGACAGGGGAATTTGGCTTTCTTT	CAISDPRQGNLAFF
TRBD1	TRBV20-1	.	TRBJ1-2	TGCAGTGCTCCTGTTAGAGGGGGCCTCGGTAACTATGGCTACACCTTC	CSAPVRGGLGNYGYTF
TRBD1	TRBV20-1	few	TRBJ2-1	TGCAGTGCTAGGGACAGGGGATTTTCGAATGAGCAGTTCTTC	CSARDRGFSNEQFF
TRBD2	TRBV3-1	many	TRBJ2-5	TGTGCCAGCAGCCAAGATCGGGTAGCGGGGAAGACCCAGTACTTC	CASSQDRVAGKTQYF
TRBD1	TRBV2	few	TRBJ2-5	TGTGCCAGCAGGGGACAGGGAGAGACCCAGTACTTC	CASRGQGETQYF
.	TRBV3-1	.	TRBJ1-4	TGTGCCAGCAGCCAAGACGGGACGACAACTAATGAAAAACTGTTTTTT	CASSQDGTTTNEKLFF
TRBD2	TRBV4-1	many	TRBJ2-7	TGCGCCAGCAGCCAGAACTCCGGGACTAGCGGGACGTACGAGCAGTACTTC	CASSQNSGTSGTYEQYF
.	TRBV7-9	.	TRBJ2-3	TGTGCCAGCAGCTCAACAGATGCGCAGTATTTT	CASSSTDAQYF
.	TRBV7-2	.	TRBJ2-2	TGTGCCAGCAGCACAACCCAGGGGCGGGGAACCGGGGAGCTGTTTTTT	CASSTTQGRGTGELFF
.	TRBV12-3/TRBV12-4	.	TRBJ1-1	TGTGCCAGCAGTTTTGCCACCCAGGGAAGCGCTTTCTTT	CASSFATQGSAFF
.	TRBV6-2/TRBV6-3	.	TRBJ2-5	TGTGCCAGCAATCCCCCGACAGGAAAAGAGACCCAGTACTTC	CASNPPTGKETQYF
TRBD1	TRBV19	.	TRBJ2-7	TGTGCCAGTAGTCCCCGATACAGGGGAACCACCTACGAGCAGTACTTC	CASSPRYRGTTYEQYF
TRBD1	TRBV7-8	.	TRBJ1-2	TGTGCCAGCAGGTTGGACAGGACCTATGGCTACACCTTC	CASRLDRTYGYTF
.	TRBV11-3	.	TRBJ2-3	TGTGCCAGCAGCTTAGCCGAACAGGGAGATACGCAGTATTTT	CASSLAEQGDTQYF
TRBD2	TRBV5-1	.	TRBJ2-1	TGCGCCAGCAGCCCCCCCAGCGGGAGGTACAATGAGCAGTTCTTC	CASSPPSGRYNEQFF
.	TRBV12-3/TRBV12-4	.	TRBJ1-2	TGTGCCAGCAGTTCGAGACGTTGGCTCAGTGGCTACACCTTC	CASSSRRWLSGYTF